This T cell receptor (beta chain) was sequenced during a study of T cells expressing NK-cell markers. Study summary: Seven HCMV-seropositive donors and one seronegative donor made up the eight sequenced donors.

In germline, CDR1 is SGHRS, CDR2 YFSETQ. CDR3 length: 16 amino acids. A 5'RACE template switching approach incorporating UMIs was used to make TCR beta cDNA. Reanalyzing the 5' RACE reads, TCRdb keeps one entry per CDR3 protein, without DNA. The sample totals 550,000 or so distinct CDR3 sequences. With respect to this clonotype: Antigen unknown.

Study-wide points: The leading position in the CD3+CD56-NKG2C+ fraction of a handful of donors also went to these clonotypes.

Sequenced material: blood T cells: a sorted CD56 or NKG2C T cell subset, CD4+ or CD8+ T cells, or bulk PBMC T cells (not recorded which). The chain uses TRBV5-1 and TRBJ2-1; TCRdb outputs TRBD2, but without DNA this stays unchecked. The receptor's source is a man between 18 and 29 years old in good health. The CDR3 protein is CASSLGGIAGGIEQFF.